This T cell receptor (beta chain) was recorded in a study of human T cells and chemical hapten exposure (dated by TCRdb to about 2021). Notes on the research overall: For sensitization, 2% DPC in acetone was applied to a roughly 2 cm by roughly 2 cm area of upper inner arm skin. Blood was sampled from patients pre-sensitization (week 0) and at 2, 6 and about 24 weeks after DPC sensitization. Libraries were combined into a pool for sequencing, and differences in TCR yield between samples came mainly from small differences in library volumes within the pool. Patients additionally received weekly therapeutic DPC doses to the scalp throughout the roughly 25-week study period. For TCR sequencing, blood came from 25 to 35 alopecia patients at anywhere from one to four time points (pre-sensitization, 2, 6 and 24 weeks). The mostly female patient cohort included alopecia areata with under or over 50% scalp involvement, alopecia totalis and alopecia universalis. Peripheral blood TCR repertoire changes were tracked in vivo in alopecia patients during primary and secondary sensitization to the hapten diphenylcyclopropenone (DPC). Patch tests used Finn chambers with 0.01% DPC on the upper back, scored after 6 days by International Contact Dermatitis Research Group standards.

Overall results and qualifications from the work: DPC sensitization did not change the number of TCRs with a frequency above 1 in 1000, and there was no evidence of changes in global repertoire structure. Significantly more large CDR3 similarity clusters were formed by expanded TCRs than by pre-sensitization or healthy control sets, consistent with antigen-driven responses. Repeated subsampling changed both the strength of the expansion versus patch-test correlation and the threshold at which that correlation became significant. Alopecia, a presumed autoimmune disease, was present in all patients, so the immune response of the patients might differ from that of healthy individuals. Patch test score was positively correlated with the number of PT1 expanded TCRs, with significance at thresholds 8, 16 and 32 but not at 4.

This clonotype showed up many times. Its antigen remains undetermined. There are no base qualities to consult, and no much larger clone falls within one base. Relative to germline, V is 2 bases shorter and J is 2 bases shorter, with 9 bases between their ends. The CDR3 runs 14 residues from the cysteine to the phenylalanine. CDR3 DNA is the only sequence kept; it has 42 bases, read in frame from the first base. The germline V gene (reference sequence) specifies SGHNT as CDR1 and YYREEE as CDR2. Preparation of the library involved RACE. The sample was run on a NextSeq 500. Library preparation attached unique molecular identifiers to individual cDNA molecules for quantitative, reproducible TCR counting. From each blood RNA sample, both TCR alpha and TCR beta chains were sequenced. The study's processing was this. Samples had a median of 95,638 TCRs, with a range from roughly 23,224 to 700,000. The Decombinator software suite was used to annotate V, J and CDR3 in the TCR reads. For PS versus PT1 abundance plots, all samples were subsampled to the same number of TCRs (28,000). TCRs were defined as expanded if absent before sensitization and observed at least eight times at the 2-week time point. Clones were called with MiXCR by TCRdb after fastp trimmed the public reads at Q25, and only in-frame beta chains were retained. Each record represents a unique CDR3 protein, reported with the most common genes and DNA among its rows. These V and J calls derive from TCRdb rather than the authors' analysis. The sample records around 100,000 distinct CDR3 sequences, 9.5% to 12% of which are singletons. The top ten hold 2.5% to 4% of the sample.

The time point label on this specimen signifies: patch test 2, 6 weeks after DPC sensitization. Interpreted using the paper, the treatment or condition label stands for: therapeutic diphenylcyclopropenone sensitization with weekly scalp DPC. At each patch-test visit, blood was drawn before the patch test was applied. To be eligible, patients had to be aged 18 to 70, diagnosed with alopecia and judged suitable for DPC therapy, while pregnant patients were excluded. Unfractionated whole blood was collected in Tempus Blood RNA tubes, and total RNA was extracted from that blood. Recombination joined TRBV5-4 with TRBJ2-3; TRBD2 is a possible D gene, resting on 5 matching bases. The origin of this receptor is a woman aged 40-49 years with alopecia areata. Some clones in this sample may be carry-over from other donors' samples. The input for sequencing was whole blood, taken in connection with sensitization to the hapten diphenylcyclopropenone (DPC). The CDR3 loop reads CASSFGLFTDTQYF. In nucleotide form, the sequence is TGTGCCAGCAGCTTCGGACTTTTCACAGATACGCAGTATTTT.